One TCR beta chain is described in this entry. The antigen is not known. Sequenced by immunoSEQ multiplex PCR; TCRdb stores in-frame clones only, minus some. The sample has more than 60,000 clones, over 80% seen once. Frozen-stored PBMCs produced 1.5 to 2.5 micrograms of genomic DNA for TCR beta libraries. This sample is drawn from a study of cytotoxic CD8 clonotypes in ibrutinib-treated CLL. On the study more broadly: Among the patients, over 9 presented as relapsed/refractory and approximately 14 as treatment-naive; roughly 17 showed unmutated IGHV. Results showed approximately 25 partial and 2 complete responses; following median roughly 68 months, about 15 remained remitted, around twelve advanced. Whole-study results and caveats: Before falling back toward baseline at progression, clonality had risen at the time of ibrutinib response.

The ends were cut back, 2 bases at V and 11 bases at J, with 15 bases in the middle. Germline CDR1 reads MNHEY; CDR2 reads SVGAGI. The CDR3 covers 13 residues. The genes are TRBV6-5 and TRBJ1-1, with D maybe TRBD1 (6 bases). The source was PBMCs, collected after 24 months of ibrutinib treatment. The source is a human donor with chronic lymphocytic leukemia. In DNA, the CDR3 is TGTGCCAGCAGTTACAACGACAGGCAGAAGGCTTTCTTT. Its translation is CASSYNDRQKAFF.